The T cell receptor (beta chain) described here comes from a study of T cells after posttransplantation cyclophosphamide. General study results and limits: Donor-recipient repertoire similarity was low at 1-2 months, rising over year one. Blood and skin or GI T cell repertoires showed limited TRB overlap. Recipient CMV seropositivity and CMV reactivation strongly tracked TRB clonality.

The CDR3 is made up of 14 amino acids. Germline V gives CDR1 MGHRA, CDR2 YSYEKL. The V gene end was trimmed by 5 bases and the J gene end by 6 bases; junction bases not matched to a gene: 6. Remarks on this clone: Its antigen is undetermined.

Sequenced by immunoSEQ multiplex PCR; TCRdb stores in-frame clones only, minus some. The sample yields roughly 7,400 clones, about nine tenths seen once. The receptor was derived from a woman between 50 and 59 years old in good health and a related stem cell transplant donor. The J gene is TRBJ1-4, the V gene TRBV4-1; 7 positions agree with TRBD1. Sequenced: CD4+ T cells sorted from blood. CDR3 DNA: TGCGCCAGCAGCGAAGGGGGCTACGATGAAAAACTGTTTTTT. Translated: CASSEGGYDEKLFF.